The 22 T cell receptor beta chains below come from one sample, sequenced in a study of OX40 agonist ivuxolimab in advanced cancers. This table comes from immunoSEQ multiplex PCR, and its TCRdb copy is limited to in-frame clones, with some not included. Here the sample spans around 16,000 clones, approximately 92% being singletons. Sequences were derived from CD4+ or CD8+ T cells sorted from blood, sampled in a trial of the OX40 agonist ivuxolimab. Receptors originate from an adult with an advanced solid tumor such as melanoma, head and neck, liver or kidney cancer.

This chain links TRBV28 with TRBJ1-4; possible D gene TRBD1, 5 bases. V was shortened by 2 bases and J by 8 bases, with 21 bases between the two germline ends. This CDR3 is 17 amino acids long. In germline, CDR1 is MDHEN, CDR2 SYDVKM. In nucleotides, the CDR3 is TGTGCCAGCAGTTTAGGGTTAGGGGTCTCATCCGGCGAAAAACTGTTTTTT. Translated, it gives CASSLGLGVSSGEKLFF.

The rearrangement joins TRBV15 to TRBJ2-7; TRBD1 might be the D (6 bases). V was clipped by 4 bases and J by 1 base, with 14 bases between them. There are 15 residues in the CDR3. The V gene's germline CDR1 is LNHNV and CDR2 YYDKDF (reference sequence). The CDR3 loop reads CATSNERTVSYEQYF. In DNA form, the CDR3 reads TGTGCCACCAGCAACGAAAGGACAGTTTCCTACGAGCAGTACTTC. Drawing the rest from reference TRBV15 and TRBJ2-7, the complete variable domain is DAMVIQNPRYQVTQFGKPVTLSCSQTLNHNVMYWYQQKSSQAPKLLFHYYDKDFNNEADTPDNFQSRRPNTSFCFLDIRSPGLGDTAMYLCATSNERTVSYEQYFGPGTRLTVT.

The chain joins TRBV7-9 to TRBJ2-1, with 8 nucleotides matching TRBD2. Trimming cost V 3 bases and J 3 bases; bases outside gene matches: 10. The CDR3 covers 17 residues. Germline V lookup: CDR1 SEHNR, CDR2 FQNEAQ (reference sequence). CDR3 bases: TGTGCCAGCAGCTTGACCAGAGCGGGACTAGGCTACAATGAGCAGTTCTTC. Protein: CASSLTRAGLGYNEQFF.

This rearrangement joins TRBV14 to TRBJ2-3; TRBD2 agrees at 10 bases. The CDR3 is made up of 15 amino acids. J gave up 1 base and V 4 bases, and 2 bases lay outside the gene matches. Germline loops: CDR1 SGHDN, CDR2 FVKESK. CDR3 loop: CASSRSGRGTDTQYF. CDR3 nucleotide sequence: TGTGCCAGCAGCCGGAGCGGGAGGGGCACAGATACGCAGTATTTT. Supplemented by reference TRBV14 and TRBJ2-3, the full variable domain reads EAGVTQFPSHSVIEKGQTVTLRCDPISGHDNLYWYRRVMGKEIKFLLHFVKESKQDESGMPNNRFLAERTGGTYSTLKVQPAELEDSGVYFCASSRSGRGTDTQYFGPGTRLTVL.

This chain connects TRBV7-8 to TRBJ2-1; possibly TRBD1 or TRBD2 for D (5 bases each). V was shortened by 2 bases and J by 7 bases, with 12 bases between the two germline ends. The germline CDR1 and CDR2 sequences are SGHVS and FQNEAQ. The CDR3 runs 14 residues. The chain's CDR3 is CASSLTGAENEQFF. The CDR3 nucleotides are TGTGCCAGCAGCTTAACCGGGGCCGAAAATGAGCAGTTCTTC.

This clone was seen a few times. The J gene is TRBJ1-1, the V gene TRBV19, with 9 bases identical to TRBD1. The germline V gene encodes CDR1 LNHDA and CDR2 SQIVND (reference sequence). The CDR3 totals 13 residues. After removal of 6 bases from V and 4 bases from J, the junction contained 3 bases not matched to a gene. DNA for the CDR3: TGTGCCAGTAGGATACAGGGGGCCACTGAAGCTTTCTTT. The encoded protein is CASRIQGATEAFF.

J is TRBJ2-7 and V is TRBV12-5; D uncertain. The CDR3 contains 12 residues. Trimming cost V 0 bases and J 5 bases, with 5 bases left between them. CDR1 is LGHNT, CDR2 FRNRAP, per germline. The CDR3 spells CASGLVRDEQYF. The CDR3 coding sequence is TGTGCTAGTGGTTTGGTACGGGACGAGCAGTACTTC. Complete variable domain (other parts from reference TRBV12-5 and TRBJ2-7): DARVTQTPRHKVTEMGQEVTMRCQPILGHNTVFWYRQTMMQGLELLAYFRNRAPLDDSGMPKDRFSAEMPDATLATLKIQPSEPRDSAVYFCASGLVRDEQYFGPGTRLTVT.

The chain carries TRBV30 and TRBJ2-1; 7 bases line up with TRBD2. Germline V gene data show CDR1 as GTSNPN and CDR2 as SVGIG (reference sequence). This CDR3 comprises 15 residues. Unmatched junction bases numbered 9, after V lost 0 bases and J lost 7 bases. Here the CDR3 reads CAWSVLLGGGNEQFF. In DNA, the CDR3 is TGTGCCTGGAGTGTACTTTTGGGGGGGGGAAATGAGCAGTTCTTC.

The chain employs TRBV29-1 and TRBJ2-1; 7 bases are a match to TRBD2. With V trimmed by 3 bases and J by 7 bases, 15 bases remained unmatched. CDR3 length: 16 amino acids. Germline CDR1 SQVTM, CDR2 ANQGSEA. The DNA for the CDR3 is TGCAGCGTTGAGGGAGTTCGCGGGAGAATAGTGAATGAGCAGTTCTTC. This codes for CSVEGVRGRIVNEQFF.

This chain links TRBV5-5 with TRBJ1-1; 7 positions agree with TRBD1. Looked up from germline, CDR1 is SGHKS and CDR2 is YYEKEE (reference sequence). V trimming: 4 bases; J trimming: 5 bases; junction bases outside the gene matches: 8. The CDR3 runs to 14 residues. CDR3 coding DNA: TGTGCCAGCAGCAACGACAGGGTTCGGACTGAAGCTTTCTTT. Translated: CASSNDRVRTEAFF.

The chain employs TRBV10-1 and TRBJ2-2, with TRBD2 matching over 9 bases. The CDR3 is 18 amino acids. Germline CDR1 and CDR2: WNHNN and SYGVQD (reference sequence). V trimming: 2 bases; J trimming: 1 base; junction bases outside the gene matches: 8. The CDR3 sequence is CASSEGAGGPVNTGELFF. CDR3 sequence (DNA): TGCGCCAGCAGTGAGGGGGCGGGAGGGCCTGTGAACACCGGGGAGCTGTTTTTT.

V gene TRBV11-3 combines with J gene TRBJ2-7; no definite D call. In germline, CDR1 is SGHNT, CDR2 YENEEA. CDR3 length: 13 residues. Trimming took 3 bases from V and 2 from J, leaving 8 bases between them. The CDR3: CASSLLVAYEQYF. The CDR3 DNA reads as TGTGCCAGCAGCTTGTTGGTTGCCTACGAGCAGTACTTC.

The chain joins TRBV27 to TRBJ2-7, with 7 nucleotides matching TRBD2. With 5 bases clipped from V and 3 bases from J, the junction kept 7 bases outside the gene matches. The CDR3 contains 14 residues. Germline-derived CDR1 and CDR2 are MNHEY and SMNVEV (reference sequence). DNA of the CDR3: TGTGCCAGCAGTACAGCGGGAAGCCTCTACGAGCAGTACTTC. It is translated as CASSTAGSLYEQYF.

The rearrangement joins TRBV23-1 to TRBJ1-1; the D gene is possibly TRBD1 (6 bases). TRBV23-1 is an ORF, with its function uncertain. The V end lost 7 bases, the J end lost 1 base, and 25 bases lay between the germline ends. This CDR3 comprises 18 residues. Written as DNA, the CDR3 is TGCGCCAGCACCGAACGGGGGGGCTGTTCCGACTCGAACACTGAAGCTTTCTTT. It is translated as CASTERGGCSDSNTEAFF.

The chain is built from TRBV19 and TRBJ1-2; D not resolved. This CDR3 spans 14 amino acids. Deletions cut 3 bases from V and 3 bases from J, with 11 bases between. Germline CDR1 reads LNHDA; CDR2 reads SQIVND (reference sequence). CDR3 nucleotide sequence: TGTGCCAGTAGTATCCCCCCGGGATACTATGGCTACACCTTC. It encodes CASSIPPGYYGYTF. Together with reference TRBV19 and TRBJ1-2, the CDR3 gives the full variable domain: DGGITQSPKYLFRKEGQNVTLSCEQNLNHDAMYWYRQDPGQGLRLIYYSQIVNDFQKGDIAEGYSVSREKKESFPLTVTSAQKNPTAFYLCASSIPPGYYGYTFGSGTRLTVV.

The rearrangement uses TRBV7-8 and TRBJ1-1, with D uncertain. The CDR3 length is 18 residues. Trimming pared 0 bases from V and 1 base from J, leaving 18 bases between. CDR1 and CDR2 from the germline V gene are SGHVS and FQNEAQ. CDR3 protein: CASSLAHEGDRQNTEAFF. CDR3 DNA sequence: TGTGCCAGCAGCTTAGCGCACGAGGGCGATAGACAGAACACTGAAGCTTTCTTT.

This chain uses TRBV4-2 with TRBJ1-2, with D possibly matching TRBD1 (5 bases). This CDR3 is 18 amino acids long. Germline V gene lookup returns CDR1 LGHNA and CDR2 YNFKEQ. Trimming took 5 bases from V and 0 from J, leaving 22 bases between them. CDR3 amino acids: CASSLGPVDPLANYGYTF. CDR3 nucleotides: TGTGCCAGCAGCTTGGGGCCAGTTGATCCCTTAGCTAACTATGGCTACACCTTC.

Remarks on this clone: One end of the junction does not line up with germline, which may come from a read error. This sample also contains other DNA sequences that code for the same CDR3. The chain carries TRBV30 and TRBJ2-4; the D gene is possibly TRBD1 (6 bases). CDR1 and CDR2 from the germline V gene are GTSNPN and SVGIG (reference sequence). The CDR3 extends over 15 amino acids. CDR3 DNA: TGTGCCTGGAGTACAGGACAGCTAGCCAAAAACATCCAGTACTTC. Translated, it gives CAWSTGQLAKNIQYF.

This clone was observed once. The chain has TRBV11-2 and TRBJ1-4; no definite D call. V lost 3 bases and J 7 bases, leaving 18 bases between the germline ends. The CDR3 totals 16 residues. CDR1 and CDR2 from the germline V gene are SGHAT and FQNNGV. CDR3 amino acids: CASSLYATGRGEKLFF. Here the CDR3 DNA reads TGTGCCAGCAGCTTGTACGCCACCGGTCGGGGTGAAAAACTGTTTTTT.

The chain is built from TRBV19 and TRBJ1-2, with 12 bases aligning to TRBD1. This CDR3 has 16 residues. CDR1 and CDR2 (germline): LNHDA, SQIVND (reference sequence). J lost 4 bases, V lost 2 bases, and 5 bases had no gene match. The CDR3 spells CASSIPGQGASYGYTF. The DNA of the CDR3 is TGTGCCAGTAGTATACCGGGACAGGGGGCGAGCTATGGCTACACCTTC. Together with reference TRBV19 and TRBJ1-2, the CDR3 gives the full variable domain: DGGITQSPKYLFRKEGQNVTLSCEQNLNHDAMYWYRQDPGQGLRLIYYSQIVNDFQKGDIAEGYSVSREKKESFPLTVTSAQKNPTAFYLCASSIPGQGASYGYTFGSGTRLTVV.

The chain recombines TRBV7-8 with TRBJ2-1; 14 bases line up with TRBD2. The CDR3 is made up of 16 amino acids. CDR1 SGHVS and CDR2 FQNEAQ come from the germline V gene. V shed 3 bases, J shed 10 bases, and the junction held 8 bases outside the gene matches. The CDR3 bases are TGTGCCAGCAGCTTGGGACTAGCGGGAGTTTCTGTGGAGCAGTTCTTC. This codes for CASSLGLAGVSVEQFF.

This rearrangement joins TRBV7-9 to TRBJ2-5, with D possibly being TRBD1 (6 bases). The CDR3 consists of 15 residues. V lost 1 base to trimming and J lost 4 bases, with 13 bases between them. From germline, CDR1 is SEHNR and CDR2 FQNEAQ (reference sequence). CDR3 sequence reads: CASSLVGGHLETQYF. In nucleotides, the CDR3 is TGTGCCAGCAGCTTAGTAGGGGGACATCTAGAGACCCAGTACTTC.